The T cell receptor beta chain described here comes from a study of T-cell memory formation after mild COVID-19. Whole-study findings and limits: Some responding clones appeared in pre-infection memory, suggesting cross-reactive memory joined.

Deletions cut 6 bases from V and 0 bases from J, with 12 bases between. Per the germline V gene, CDR1 is LNHDA and CDR2 is SQIVND (reference sequence). The CDR3 runs 14 residues. The table lists this clonotype with a few counts. What it binds is unknown. One entry per CDR3 protein results from TCRdb running MiXCR on the 5' RACE reads. The sample shows about 140,000 distinct CDR3 sequences, roughly 19% of them seen only once. The sequence came from an adult woman who had mild COVID-19 (a few samples of this study predate the infection). Cell type and time point are not known. Sequencing was done on a sample of PBMCs or a T cell subset sorted from them (not recorded which). The chain links TRBV19 to TRBJ2-7; a weak D match, TRBD2 (6 bases). The CDR3 loop reads CASSRGFFSYEQYF. The CDR3 DNA sequence: TGTGCCAGTAGCCGGGGGTTTTTCTCCTACGAGCAGTACTTC. Drawing the rest from reference TRBV19 and TRBJ2-7, the complete variable domain is DGGITQSPKYLFRKEGQNVTLSCEQNLNHDAMYWYRQDPGQGLRLIYYSQIVNDFQKGDIAEGYSVSREKKESFPLTVTSAQKNPTAFYLCASSRGFFSYEQYFGPGTRLTVT.